The 11 T cell receptor beta chains reported below all come from one sample, sequenced in a study of blood T cell repertoires in COVID-19. Only in-frame clones appear in the TCRdb table, and some are missing; sequencing was by immunoSEQ multiplex PCR. The sample has 100,000 or so clones, around 76% seen once. The sample comprised peripheral blood. Receptors were obtained from an elderly man with acute or convalescent COVID-19.

J is TRBJ2-7 and V is TRBV6-5, with D possibly matching TRBD2 (5 bases). Germline lookup yields CDR1 MNHEY and CDR2 SVGAGI. Trimming stripped 5 bases from V and 9 bases from J, with 23 bases between. This CDR3 is built from 15 residues. The CDR3 coding sequence is TGTGCCAGCAGTATCTCAGCTGCCCTGTCGGGGAGGCAGTACTTC. Protein: CASSISAALSGRQYF.

The CDR3 is CASRTGGVYGYTF. In nucleotides, the CDR3 is TGTGCCAGTAGGACAGGGGGCGTCTATGGCTACACCTTC. This rearrangement joins TRBV6-5 to TRBJ1-2, with 11 bases identical to TRBD1. Germline CDR1 and CDR2: MNHEY and SVGAGI. This CDR3 is 13 amino acids long. The junction had 4 bases not matched to a gene; V was cut back by 9 bases and J by 4 bases.

V is TRBV12-3 or TRBV12-4 and J is TRBJ1-1, with D tentatively TRBD1 (5 bases). Trimming left V 5 bases short and J 4 bases short, with 11 bases between. This CDR3 has 13 amino acids. In DNA form, the CDR3 reads TGTGCCAGCAGTCCGGGGGTGGGCACTGAAGCTTTCTTT. Translated, it gives CASSPGVGTEAFF.

The J gene is TRBJ2-1, the V gene TRBV18, with 11 bases that match TRBD1. V gave up 3 bases and J gave up 8 bases; unmatched junction bases: 6. Germline V CDR1 and CDR2: KGHSH, LQKENI. CDR3 size: 15 residues. The CDR3 protein is CASSPLRDRGYEQFF. CDR3 in DNA: TGTGCCAGCTCACCCCTTAGGGACAGGGGGTATGAGCAGTTCTTC.

J is TRBJ2-1 and V is TRBV9; D perhaps matches TRBD2 (6 bases). Trimming cost V 4 bases and J 5 bases, with 16 bases left between them. Germline CDR1 and CDR2: SGDLS and YYNGEE. The CDR3 is 15 amino acids. The CDR3 spells CASSSPRGTHNEQFF. CDR3 coding DNA: TGTGCCAGCAGCTCCCCCCGGGGGACGCACAATGAGCAGTTCTTC.

The gene calls are TRBV2 and TRBJ2-7, with D unclear. Trimming removed 3 bases from V and 0 bases from J, with 15 bases in between. The CDR3 is made up of 16 amino acids. Germline lookup yields CDR1 SNHLY and CDR2 FYNNEI. The CDR3 loop reads CASSEGPAQNSYEQYF. Here the CDR3 DNA reads TGTGCCAGCAGTGAGGGCCCCGCACAGAACTCCTACGAGCAGTACTTC. The full variable domain, its missing parts supplied by reference TRBV2 and TRBJ2-7, is EPEVTQTPSHQVTQMGQEVILRCVPISNHLYFYWYRQILGQKVEFLVSFYNNEISEKSEIFDDQFSVERPDGSNFTLKIRSTKLEDSAMYFCASSEGPAQNSYEQYFGPGTRLTVT.

The rearrangement uses TRBV25-1 and TRBJ1-3, with no clear D. In germline, CDR1 is MGHDK, CDR2 SYGVNS. The CDR3 has 17 amino acids. V lost 4 bases, J lost 0 bases, and 16 bases lay in between. The CDR3 protein is CASSAPGHGSSGNTIYF. CDR3 coding DNA: TGTGCCAGCAGTGCCCCGGGTCACGGCAGCTCTGGAAACACCATATATTTT.

This clone was counted once. V is TRBV14 and J is TRBJ1-1; no definite D call. The CDR3 totals 14 residues. Looked up from germline, CDR1 is SGHDN and CDR2 is FVKESK. Trimming took off 1 base at V and 0 bases at J, with 6 bases between the two ends. The CDR3: CASSQAGMNTEAFF. The CDR3 nucleotides read TGTGCCAGCAGCCAAGCAGGAATGAACACTGAAGCTTTCTTT.

This rearrangement joins TRBV19 to TRBJ1-3; 7 bases map to TRBD1. Per germline, CDR1 LNHDA and CDR2 SQIVND (reference sequence). Trimming at V came to 5 bases and at J to 2 bases, leaving 6 bases not matched to a gene. The CDR3 runs 15 residues. The CDR3 protein is CASSLRQGPGNTIYF. CDR3 bases: TGTGCCAGTAGTCTCCGACAGGGTCCTGGAAACACCATATATTTT.

The gene calls are TRBV5-1 and TRBJ2-5; a weak D match, TRBD1 (6 bases). The CDR3 sequence is 13 residues long. V was cut by 4 bases and J by 5 bases, with 12 bases left in between. Germline V lookup: CDR1 SGHRS, CDR2 YFSETQ. CDR3 loop: CASSTDRVETQYF. The CDR3 DNA follows: TGCGCCAGCAGCACGGACAGAGTCGAGACCCAGTACTTC.

V and J are TRBV2 and TRBJ1-4; 7 nucleotides align to TRBD1. V gave up 10 bases and J gave up 0 bases; unmatched junction bases: 11. The CDR3 covers 16 residues. The germline gives CDR1 SNHLY, CDR2 FYNNEI. CDR3 in DNA: TGTGCCACCAGGGCCGGGACAGTCGCAACTAATGAAAAACTGTTTTTT. It codes for CATRAGTVATNEKLFF.